This paragraph covers one TCR beta chain sequence. Its antigen is undetermined. This sample is drawn from a study of cytomegalovirus exposure and HLA in healthy donors. Study conclusions and caveats: A later analysis linked a missense DCLRE1C variant to TCR beta V- and J-gene trimming.

The V gene's germline CDR1 is MNHEY and CDR2 SVGAGI. J lost 6 bases, V lost 6 bases, and 8 bases had no gene match. CDR3 length: 13 residues. PCR amplification relied on 60 Vbeta primers (plus 13 Jbeta primers). Here immunoSEQ multiplex PCR was the method, and the copy in TCRdb shows in-frame clones only, minus some. Of about 110,000 clones listed, around 75% are singletons. The rearrangement links TRBV6-5 to TRBJ2-7; 7 bases are shared with TRBD1. Sample: PBMCs. The receptor comes from a male donor in good health and CMV-seropositive. CDR3 loop: CASRKDRVGEQYF. The CDR3 DNA reads TGTGCCAGCAGAAAAGACAGGGTTGGCGAGCAGTACTTC.